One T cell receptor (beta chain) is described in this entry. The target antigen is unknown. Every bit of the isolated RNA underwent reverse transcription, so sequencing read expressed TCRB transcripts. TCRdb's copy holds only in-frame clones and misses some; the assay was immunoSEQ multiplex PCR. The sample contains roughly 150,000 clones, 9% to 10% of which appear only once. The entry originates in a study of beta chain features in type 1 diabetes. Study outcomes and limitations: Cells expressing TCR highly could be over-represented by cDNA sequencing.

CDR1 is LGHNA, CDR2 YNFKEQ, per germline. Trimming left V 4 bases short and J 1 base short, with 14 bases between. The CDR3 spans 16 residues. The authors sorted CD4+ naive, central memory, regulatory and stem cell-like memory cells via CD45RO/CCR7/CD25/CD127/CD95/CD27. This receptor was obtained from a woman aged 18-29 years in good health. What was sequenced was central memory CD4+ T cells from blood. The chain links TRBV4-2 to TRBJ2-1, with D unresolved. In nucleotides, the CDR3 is TGTGCCAGCAGCCCGTCAGCGACTTCTTCCTACAATGAGCAGTTCTTC. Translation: CASSPSATSSYNEQFF.